This T cell receptor beta chain was recorded in a study of cytomegalovirus exposure and HLA in healthy donors. PCR used 60 Vbeta primers and 13 Jbeta primers. Some clones are missing from TCRdb's copy, which holds only in-frame ones; the method was immunoSEQ multiplex PCR. The table records some 180,000 clones, approximately 85% of them present only once. The CDR3 length is 15 residues. Per germline, CDR1 WSHSY and CDR2 SAAADI. The V gene end was trimmed by 0 bases and the J gene end by 8 bases; junction bases not matched to a gene: 4. The origin of this receptor is a woman aged 45-65 years in good health and CMV-seronegative. The chain joins TRBV10-2 to TRBJ2-1, with TRBD2 identical over 10 bases. The sample comprised PBMCs. The CDR3, as DNA: TGCGCCAGCAGTGAGTCTTTAGCGGGAGGCCATGAGCAGTTCTTC. Translating gives CASSESLAGGHEQFF.